This TCR beta chain was documented in a study of identical twins (dated by TCRdb to the mid-2010s). Turning to the overall study: To test whether fetal clonotypes persist, this study deep-sequenced TCR alpha and beta repertoires from monozygotic twins, from unrelated adults of various ages, and from cord blood. Replicate twin experiments were performed at different times using different library preparation protocols to rule out contamination. Broader findings and caveats from the paper: Excess twin sharing in beta out-of-frame sequences was weaker because fewer shared sequences lowered the signal-to-noise ratio. Abundant cord blood beta clonotypes carried fewer insertions; young adult naive repertoires showed a weaker similar trend, while memory repertoires showed none. Invariant T cells such as MAIT and iNKT could partly confound zero-insertion analyses, though diverse VJ usage argued against this for most clonotypes. Because the same donors could not be followed over many years, the conclusions relied on cross-sectional statistical analysis. Out-of-frame TCR alpha sharing in monozygotic twins was systematically underestimated by recombination models, whereas sharing between unrelated individuals was in agreement with the recombination models. Compared with coincidental sharing between unrelated individuals, an excess of low generation-probability sequences was observed among out-of-frame TCR alpha sequences shared between twins.

The library was produced with 5' RACE. Sequencing used an Illumina HiSeq 2000. Template switching introduced a universal primer binding site; the final cDNA contained a unique molecular identifier, enabling accurate counting of TCR cDNA molecules. First-strand cDNA for TCR alpha and beta chains was synthesized from specific primers in the conserved constant-segment region. To control for contamination, every cDNA library was double barcoded, receiving both a SMART-Mk sample barcode and Illumina barcodes. TruSeq adapter sequences, together with Illumina sample barcodes, were added in two successive PCR steps. The Illumina HiSeq platform was used with custom primers to sequence TCR alpha and beta cDNA libraries. As for the authors' bioinformatics: Raw reads were processed with MiGEC to extract unique molecular identifiers, and MiXCR was used to determine CDR3 positions. Recombination models were inferred per individual with the repgenHMM and IGoR tools using an EM algorithm. Shared clonotypes were analyzed with the tcR package in R, and sharing was normalized by the product of cloneset sizes. Out-of-frame nonproductive sequences were analyzed to study raw recombination free of thymic and clonal selection effects. The public reads were reprocessed in TCRdb via fastp at Q25 and MiXCR, keeping in-frame beta chains. Each entry merges the rows of one CDR3 protein and shows their most common DNA and genes. The V and J calls come from TCRdb's annotation, not from the publication. The sample table lists hundreds of thousands of distinct CDR3 sequences, 18% of them with a count of one. The ten largest account for 10% to 15% of the sample.

Reading the germline V gene gives CDR1 MNHNS and CDR2 SASEGT. The CDR3 holds 13 amino acids from the cysteine to the phenylalanine. CDR3 DNA only is kept here, 39 bases in frame from base 1. Trimming costs V 6 bases and J 8 bases, and their ends lie 16 bases apart. Every donor was a healthy Caucasian. Three pairs of female monozygotic twins, all aged about 18 to 29 years, were included in the twin cohort. RNA for TCR libraries was isolated from peripheral blood mononuclear cells. This clonotype has a handful of counts. Its antigen is not yet known. No much larger clone exists at a distance of one base, and base qualities are not known. A further study also used this sample, focusing on T cells expressing NK-cell markers. According to the second study: In sorted CD3+CD56+NKG2C+, CD3+CD56+NKG2C- and CD3+CD56-NKG2C+ T-cell subsets from several donors, TCR beta-chain repertoires were profiled. Among the eight sequenced donors, seven were HCMV-seropositive and one was HCMV-seronegative. In several experiments an anti-gammadeltaTCR antibody was added to restrict sorting to alphabetaTCR-expressing T cells. In six or seven donors, the dominant CD3+CD56+NKG2C+ clonotypes ranked among the top 10 CD8+ clonotypes, making up about 1.0-7.5% of CD8+ T cells. Those dominant clonotypes were again the most abundant among CD3+CD56-NKG2C+ cells in a handful of donors, at roughly 25-65%. Whether the expanded NKG2C-expressing T cell clones were specific for HCMV antigens was left unclear. The study sequenced eight donors, all healthy volunteers chosen at random: three men and five women. HCMV serostatus was determined by detecting HCMV-specific IgG in serum with a commercial ELISA kit. For six donors, unsorted PBMC were also used to sequence bulk peripheral blood T-cell repertoires. MIGEC was used to demultiplex reads and group reads by UMI, and MiTCR was used to assemble and quantify clonotypes. To exclude erroneous sequences, only TCR cDNA sequences supported by at least two reads were retained. The tcR package was used for downstream repertoire analysis, with clonotypes matched between fractions based on CDR3 nucleotide sequence plus V segment. VDJmatch was used to annotate antigen specificity against VDJdb, with one amino acid substitution allowed in CDR3.

The sequence came from a woman under 30 in good health. The rearranged segments are TRBV6-1 and TRBJ1-2; TRBD1 could be the D gene, as 5 bases match. The specimen was PBMCs. At the DNA level, the sequence is TGTGCCAGCAGACCAGACGGGGCGCGGGGCTACACCTTC. Its amino acids are CASRPDGARGYTF.